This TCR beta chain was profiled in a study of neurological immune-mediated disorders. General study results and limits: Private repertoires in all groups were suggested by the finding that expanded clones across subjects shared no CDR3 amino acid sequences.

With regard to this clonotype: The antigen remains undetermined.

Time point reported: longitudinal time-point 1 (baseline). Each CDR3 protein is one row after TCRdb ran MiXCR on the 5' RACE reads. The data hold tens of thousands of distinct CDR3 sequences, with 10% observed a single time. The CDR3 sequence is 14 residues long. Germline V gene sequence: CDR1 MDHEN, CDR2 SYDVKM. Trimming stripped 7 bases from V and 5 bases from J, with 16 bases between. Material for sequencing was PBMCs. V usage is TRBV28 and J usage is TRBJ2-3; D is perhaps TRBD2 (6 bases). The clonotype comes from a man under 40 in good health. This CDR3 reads CASKVGGTIDTQYF. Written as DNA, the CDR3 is TGTGCCAGCAAGGTTGGCGGGACCATAGATACGCAGTATTTT.